The rows below give T cell receptor beta chains drawn from one sample of a study of blood T cell repertoires in COVID-19. Clones were sequenced by immunoSEQ multiplex PCR, and TCRdb holds only the in-frame ones, with some missing. This table has 200,000 to 250,000 clones, around nine tenths appearing once. The source material was peripheral blood. The receptors shown here come from an older woman with active or convalescent COVID-19. CDR3s include the opening cysteine and the closing phenylalanine or tryptophan.

cdr3_aa: CASSQGGGGYTF
j_call: TRBJ1-2
v_call: TRBV4-3

cdr3_aa: CASSLTGTEAFF
j_call: TRBJ1-1
v_call: TRBV13

cdr3_aa: CASAGLGYNEQFF
j_call: TRBJ2-1
v_call: TRBV19

cdr3_aa: CASIPSDRGRRGYTF
j_call: TRBJ1-2
v_call: TRBV28

cdr3_aa: CASSQELIWGTDTQYF
j_call: TRBJ2-3
v_call: TRBV4-3

cdr3_aa: CASRGVQETQYF
j_call: TRBJ2-5
v_call: TRBV5-1

cdr3_aa: CASTSWNGASGDSYEQYF
j_call: TRBJ2-7
v_call: TRBV7-9

cdr3_aa: CASSARTSTGELFF
j_call: TRBJ2-2
v_call: TRBV9

cdr3_aa: CATQLNRGDTEAFF
j_call: TRBJ1-1
v_call: TRBV6-6

cdr3_aa: CASNRGRSYNSPLHF
j_call: TRBJ1-6
v_call: TRBV19

cdr3_aa: CASSDLGTGITGELFF
j_call: TRBJ2-2
v_call: TRBV6-4

cdr3_aa: CASSRQGASYYGYTF
j_call: TRBJ1-2
v_call: TRBV14

cdr3_aa: CASSLDSNEQYF
j_call: TRBJ2-7
v_call: TRBV5-6

cdr3_aa: CASSLDGGATEAFF
j_call: TRBJ1-1
v_call: TRBV11-2

cdr3_aa: CATKGLWTSGVYEQYF
j_call: TRBJ2-7
v_call: TRBV10-3

cdr3_aa: CASSLEGVSEQFF
j_call: TRBJ2-1
v_call: TRBV7-9

cdr3_aa: CASSPGNTDTQYF
j_call: TRBJ2-3
v_call: TRBV5-1

cdr3_aa: CASSYSGAQETQYF
j_call: TRBJ2-5
v_call: TRBV6-5

cdr3_aa: CASSGGVSSGNTIYF
j_call: TRBJ1-3
v_call: TRBV10-2

cdr3_aa: CASNDPGTTGLGGELFF
j_call: TRBJ2-2
v_call: TRBV28

cdr3_aa: CSVSRNTEAFF
j_call: TRBJ1-1
v_call: TRBV29-1

cdr3_aa: CASSIFSLAGGSSSYNEQFF
j_call: TRBJ2-1
v_call: TRBV19

cdr3_aa: CASSPPPTGGIAAFF
j_call: TRBJ1-1
v_call: TRBV18

cdr3_aa: CAITPDRANYGYTF
j_call: TRBJ1-2
v_call: TRBV10-3

cdr3_aa: CASSPSRLKTQYF
j_call: TRBJ2-5
v_call: TRBV18

cdr3_aa: CASSLVGHETQYF
j_call: TRBJ2-5
v_call: TRBV5-4

cdr3_aa: CASSSYRNTEAFF
j_call: TRBJ1-1
v_call: TRBV6-5

cdr3_aa: CASSPWTSGVNTGELFF
j_call: TRBJ2-2
v_call: TRBV5-8

cdr3_aa: CASSLTGDQPQHF
j_call: TRBJ1-5
v_call: TRBV6-4

cdr3_aa: CASSEAGTVSEKLFF
j_call: TRBJ1-4
v_call: TRBV2

cdr3_aa: CASSQNSPLHF
j_call: TRBJ1-6
v_call: TRBV10-2

cdr3_aa: CASSPYWGGGTGELFF
j_call: TRBJ2-2
v_call: TRBV5-4

cdr3_aa: CSVGFGPFNNYGYTF
j_call: TRBJ1-2
v_call: TRBV29-1

cdr3_aa: CASTPGVSSYNEQFF
j_call: TRBJ2-1
v_call: TRBV9

cdr3_aa: CASSITPSQPGNEQFF
j_call: TRBJ2-1
v_call: TRBV19

cdr3_aa: CASSEGGGHNEKLFF
j_call: TRBJ1-4
v_call: TRBV6-4

cdr3_aa: CASRTGTGGTGELFF
j_call: TRBJ2-2
v_call: TRBV10-2

cdr3_aa: CSVEDRGARIAGELFF
j_call: TRBJ2-2
v_call: TRBV29-1

cdr3_aa: CASSLGGGFNQPQHF
j_call: TRBJ1-5
v_call: TRBV5-8

cdr3_aa: CASSQQTAGTQYF
j_call: TRBJ2-5
v_call: TRBV4-2

cdr3_aa: CALLEDTQYF
j_call: TRBJ2-3
v_call: TRBV24-1

cdr3_aa: CASSPRQGKSSEAFF
j_call: TRBJ1-1
v_call: TRBV6-6

cdr3_aa: CASSRRARGPGETQYF
j_call: TRBJ2-5
v_call: TRBV14

cdr3_aa: CASSYATFLAGGPRHTQYF
j_call: TRBJ2-3
v_call: TRBV6-2/TRBV6-3

cdr3_aa: CASSPPGVVGSYGYTF
j_call: TRBJ1-2
v_call: TRBV7-9

cdr3_aa: CASAPGQGNTEAFF
j_call: TRBJ1-1
v_call: TRBV14

cdr3_aa: CASRDRPYSNQPQHF
j_call: TRBJ1-5
v_call: TRBV19

cdr3_aa: CASRLSQGGYGYTF
j_call: TRBJ1-2
v_call: TRBV2

cdr3_aa: CASSSGTSGGLSSTDTQYF
j_call: TRBJ2-3
v_call: TRBV6-6

cdr3_aa: CASSIDLATRNTEAFF
j_call: TRBJ1-1
v_call: TRBV19

cdr3_aa: CATSPSGRAGSSNQPQHF
j_call: TRBJ1-5
v_call: TRBV24-1

cdr3_aa: CASSLEWGDYNEQFF
j_call: TRBJ2-1
v_call: TRBV11-2

cdr3_aa: CASSFIRLDTQYF
j_call: TRBJ2-3
v_call: TRBV6-2/TRBV6-3

cdr3_aa: CASSTGQSNEKLFF
j_call: TRBJ1-4
v_call: TRBV5-1

cdr3_aa: CASSQGTGGSETQYF
j_call: TRBJ2-5
v_call: TRBV7-2

cdr3_aa: CSATGESPLHF
j_call: TRBJ1-6
v_call: TRBV20-1

cdr3_aa: CASGSGTGEKLFF
j_call: TRBJ1-4
v_call: TRBV28

cdr3_aa: CATSDYRTGDGYTF
j_call: TRBJ1-2
v_call: TRBV24-1

cdr3_aa: CSAFPSGIADTQYF
j_call: TRBJ2-3
v_call: TRBV29-1

cdr3_aa: CASSFGQGGTEAFF
j_call: TRBJ1-1
v_call: TRBV5-1